Below, 30 T cell receptor beta chains from the same sample are listed, as sequenced in a study of cytomegalovirus exposure and HLA in healthy donors. Both 60 Vbeta primers and 13 Jbeta primers went into the PCR. The method was immunoSEQ multiplex PCR; TCRdb's version includes in-frame clones alone and lacks a portion of them. Among 100,000 to 150,000 clones listed, over 60% were seen once. The specimen was PBMCs. The receptors derive from a human donor in good health.

This chain links TRBV4-2 with TRBJ2-1; D is ambiguous. V was clipped by 4 bases and J by 0 bases, with 22 bases between them. The CDR3 consists of 19 residues. Germline V gives CDR1 LGHNA, CDR2 YNFKEQ. The CDR3: CASSRPRSAAFSSYNEQFF. DNA of the CDR3: TGTGCCAGCAGCCGTCCCCGGAGCGCGGCGTTCAGCTCCTACAATGAGCAGTTCTTC.

The rearrangement uses TRBV7-2 and TRBJ2-7; 7 bases are a match to TRBD1. The CDR3 is 15 residues long. Trimming removed 5 bases from V and 7 bases from J; junction bases left unmatched: 14. Germline loops: CDR1 SGHTA, CDR2 FQGNSA. DNA of the CDR3: TGTGCCAGCAGCCTTCACTTTACAGGGGTCTCTGAGCAGTACTTC. Translating it yields CASSLHFTGVSEQYF.

The J gene is TRBJ2-5, the V gene TRBV5-4; D perhaps matches TRBD1 (6 bases). Trimming took 4 bases from V and 4 from J, leaving 14 bases between them. Germline CDR1 reads SGHNT; CDR2 reads YYREEE (reference sequence). The CDR3 is 14 amino acids. DNA of the CDR3: TGTGCCAGCAGCCCTGGGGCAGGGGTAGAGACCCAGTACTTC. Its translation is CASSPGAGVETQYF.

The chain joins TRBV5-1 to TRBJ1-4, with 9 bases matching TRBD1. Losses at the gene ends were 8 bases for V and 0 bases for J; bases not matched to a gene: 11. Germline CDR1 reads SGHRS; CDR2 reads YFSETQ. The CDR3 sequence is 17 residues long. The CDR3 region has the DNA TGCGCCAGGGTACGGACAGGGGCTGATGCAACTAATGAAAAACTGTTTTTT. It translates to CARVRTGADATNEKLFF.

The V gene is TRBV19, the J gene TRBJ2-5; TRBD2 matches at 10 bases. CDR1 is LNHDA and CDR2 is SQIVND in the germline V gene (reference sequence). The CDR3 consists of 13 residues. The V and J ends lost 5 bases and 5 bases, in that order; junction bases with no gene match: 2. DNA of the CDR3: TGTGCCAGTAGTGAGCGGGGGGGCGAGACCCAGTACTTC. Residues: CASSERGGETQYF.

The table lists this clone with a few counts. The rearrangement joins TRBV2 to TRBJ1-5; 9 positions agree with TRBD1. The V gene's germline CDR1 is SNHLY and CDR2 FYNNEI. Germline trimming cut 6 bases from V and 0 bases from J; bases unmatched to any gene: 6. CDR3 length: 16 residues. The CDR3 protein is CASRQGAGYSNQPQHF. CDR3 DNA: TGTGCCAGCAGACAGGGGGCGGGATATAGCAATCAGCCCCAGCATTTT.

This chain joins TRBV9 and TRBJ2-1; 9 bases fit TRBD2. The ends lost 4 bases at V and 7 bases at J; junction bases unmatched: 15. The CDR3 is made up of 17 amino acids. CDR1 and CDR2 (germline): SGDLS, YYNGEE. CDR3 nucleotide sequence: TGTGCCAGCAGCCCTAGCGGCGGGGGGGCCGGGGTTAATGAGCAGTTCTTC. It specifies CASSPSGGGAGVNEQFF.

J is TRBJ2-2 and V is TRBV7-9; tentative D call: TRBD1 (6 bases). This CDR3 is built from 15 residues. Between the trimmed V and J ends, which lost 3 bases and 4 bases, there was a span of 12 bases. Germline CDR1 SEHNR, CDR2 FQNEAQ (reference sequence). DNA for the CDR3: TGTGCCAGCAGCTTCATTCAGGGGTCCACCGGGGAGCTGTTTTTT. Its translation: CASSFIQGSTGELFF.

The gene calls are TRBV28 and TRBJ2-7, with TRBD1 identical over 8 bases. Germline V CDR1 and CDR2: MDHEN, SYDVKM. The V segment lost 4 bases and the J segment 5 bases; nucleotides outside the gene matches: 7. The CDR3 spans 14 residues. CDR3 DNA: TGTGCCAGCAGTTCAATCCGACAGGGGCACGAGCAGTACTTC. Protein: CASSSIRQGHEQYF.

The rearrangement links TRBV18 to TRBJ2-7, with a possible D match to TRBD1 (7 bases). Trimming pared 0 bases from V and 5 bases from J, leaving 17 bases between. The CDR3 consists of 16 residues. Germline assignment: CDR1 KGHSH and CDR2 LQKENI. The CDR3 DNA sequence: TGTGCCAGCTCACCACCGCCAGCGACAGGGAGGAACGAGCAGTACTTC. It yields the protein CASSPPPATGRNEQYF. The full variable domain, rest sourced from reference TRBV18 and TRBJ2-7, is NAGVMQNPRHLVRRRGQEARLRCSPMKGHSHVYWYRQLPEEGLKFMVYLQKENIIDESGMPKERFSAEFPKEGPSILRIQQVVRGDSAAYFCASSPPPATGRNEQYFGPGTRLTVT.

V and J are TRBV7-9 and TRBJ1-4, with a possible D match to TRBD1 (6 bases). The germline gives CDR1 SEHNR, CDR2 FQNEAQ (reference sequence). This CDR3 comprises 16 residues. The germline V and J ends were trimmed by 3 bases and 1 base, with 12 bases remaining between them. CDR3 sequence reads: CASSFQGYGTNEKLFF. The CDR3, as DNA: TGTGCCAGCAGCTTTCAGGGGTACGGAACTAATGAAAAACTGTTTTTT.

This clone was picked up a small number of times. The chain recombines TRBV10-3 with TRBJ1-2; D ambiguous. The CDR3 runs to 13 residues. V was shortened by 0 bases and J by 4 bases, with 6 bases between the two germline ends. Germline CDR1 reads ENHRY; CDR2 reads SYGVKD. Written as DNA, the CDR3 is TGTGCCATCAGTGAGTCTGGAGGCTATGGCTACACCTTC. Translating gives CAISESGGYGYTF.

The chain couples TRBV6-4 to TRBJ1-2; maybe TRBD1 (5 bases). Germline values: CDR1 MRHNA, CDR2 SNTAGT. V was cut by 2 bases and J by 3 bases, with 7 bases left in between. CDR3 length equals 13 residues. The CDR3 sequence is CASSDTGDYGYTF. The DNA for the CDR3 is TGTGCCAGCAGTGACACAGGAGACTATGGCTACACCTTC.

CDR3 in DNA: TGTGCCAGCAACTCCGCGTCCGTACCTAATGAGCAGTTCTTC. It specifies CASNSASVPNEQFF. The chain links TRBV6-6 to TRBJ2-1; D is undetermined. Trimming took off 7 bases at V and 7 bases at J, with 17 bases between the two ends. Germline loops: CDR1 MNHNY, CDR2 SVGAGI (reference sequence). The CDR3 runs 14 residues.

This clone has a single count. This chain links TRBV10-3 with TRBJ2-7; 8 bases map to TRBD1. Losses at the gene ends were 0 bases for V and 6 bases for J; bases not matched to a gene: 7. CDR1 is ENHRY and CDR2 is SYGVKD in the germline V gene. The CDR3 totals 15 residues. As DNA, the CDR3 is TGTGCCATCAGTGAGTCCCGGACAGGGTTTGGCGAGCAGTACTTC. Residues: CAISESRTGFGEQYF.

This clone was seen just once. The chain links TRBV10-3 to TRBJ2-1; 7 positions match TRBD1. Germline loops: CDR1 ENHRY, CDR2 SYGVKD. V was pared by 4 bases and J by 8 bases, with 5 bases of the junction left unmatched. This CDR3 is built from 13 residues. The CDR3 region is CAISGQGWYEQFF. Written as DNA, the CDR3 is TGTGCCATCAGTGGACAGGGTTGGTATGAGCAGTTCTTC.

V usage is TRBV29-1 and J usage is TRBJ2-7, with a weak D call TRBD1 (8 bases). Trimming removed 5 bases from V and 2 bases from J, with 16 bases in between. CDR1 and CDR2 (germline): SQVTM, ANQGSEA. This CDR3 has 14 residues. CDR3 loop: CSVRGGQATYEQYF. The DNA of the CDR3 is TGCAGCGTTAGGGGGGGACAGGCAACCTACGAGCAGTACTTC.

CDR3 residues: CASSPYESQGSSTDTQYF. Written as DNA, the CDR3 is TGTGCCAGCTCACCTTATGAGTCGCAGGGATCTAGCACAGATACGCAGTATTTT. V is TRBV18 and J is TRBJ2-3; tentative D call: TRBD1 (5 bases). Deletions cut 3 bases from V and 0 bases from J, with 19 bases between. CDR1 and CDR2 (germline): KGHSH, LQKENI. There are 18 residues in the CDR3. Variable domain in full (rest from reference TRBV18 and TRBJ2-3): NAGVMQNPRHLVRRRGQEARLRCSPMKGHSHVYWYRQLPEEGLKFMVYLQKENIIDESGMPKERFSAEFPKEGPSILRIQQVVRGDSAAYFCASSPYESQGSSTDTQYFGPGTRLTVL.

A few counts support this clone. V is TRBV4-1 and J is TRBJ1-2, with TRBD1 identical over 8 bases. The V and J ends lost 4 bases and 6 bases, in that order; junction bases with no gene match: 7. Germline-derived CDR1 and CDR2 are MGHRA and YSYEKL. The CDR3 spans 14 residues. The CDR3 DNA follows: TGCGCCAGCAGCCCGACAGGGGTATTGGATGGCTACACCTTC. This gives the protein CASSPTGVLDGYTF.

This clone was counted only a few times. This chain links TRBV10-1 with TRBJ1-6; possibly TRBD1 for D (5 bases). CDR1 is WNHNN and CDR2 is SYGVQD in the germline V gene (reference sequence). CDR3 size: 15 residues. V lost 0 bases to trimming and J lost 9 bases, with 12 bases between them. CDR3 bases: TGCGCCAGCAGTGAGTCTCTGGGGCTCGGTTCACCCCTCCACTTT. Translation gives CASSESLGLGSPLHF.

The rearrangement uses TRBV11-2 and TRBJ1-2; 7 positions agree with TRBD1. The CDR3 has 13 amino acids. Germline V gene sequence: CDR1 SGHAT, CDR2 FQNNGV. The V and J ends lost 1 base and 8 bases, in that order; junction bases with no gene match: 4. The CDR3 nucleotides read TGTGCCAGCAGCTTAGGACAGGGTACGGGCTACACCTTC. Translated: CASSLGQGTGYTF.

This chain uses TRBV4-2 with TRBJ1-4; 8 nucleotides match TRBD1. The J segment lost 8 bases and the V segment lost 2 bases, leaving 7 bases of the junction unmatched. This CDR3 region has 15 residues. The germline V gene encodes CDR1 LGHNA and CDR2 YNFKEQ. In DNA, the CDR3 is TGTGCCAGCAGCCAAAAACAGGGGGATTACGAAAAACTGTTTTTT. This translates into CASSQKQGDYEKLFF.

The chain links TRBV28 to TRBJ1-5, with a weak D call TRBD1 (5 bases). The CDR3 sequence is 14 residues long. Trimming removed 3 bases at V and 5 bases at J, with 11 bases between. Per germline, CDR1 MDHEN and CDR2 SYDVKM. In nucleotides, the CDR3 is TGTGCCAGCAGTTTTGCAGGGTTTTATCAGCCCCAGCATTTT. Its protein product is CASSFAGFYQPQHF.

V usage is TRBV11-2 and J usage is TRBJ1-1; D possibly corresponds to TRBD1 (6 bases). V lost 5 bases and J 7 bases, leaving 14 bases between the germline ends. The CDR3 has 13 amino acids. Germline-derived CDR1 and CDR2 are SGHAT and FQNNGV. CDR3 nucleotides: TGTGCCAGCAGCCCTACCGGGACATATGAAGCTTTCTTT. It is translated as CASSPTGTYEAFF.

The rearrangement uses TRBV27 and TRBJ2-3; 8 bases align to TRBD1. The junction had 5 bases not matched to a gene; V was cut back by 4 bases and J by 2 bases. The CDR3 spans 15 residues. Germline values: CDR1 MNHEY, CDR2 SMNVEV (reference sequence). CDR3: CASSSWTGNTDTQYF. CDR3 coding DNA: TGTGCCAGCAGTTCCTGGACAGGGAACACAGATACGCAGTATTTT.

The rearrangement uses TRBV29-1 and TRBJ1-4; D perhaps matches TRBD1 (5 bases). The V end lost 4 bases, the J end lost 1 base, and 7 bases lay between the germline ends. Germline CDR1 is SQVTM and CDR2 is ANQGSEA. The CDR3 is 13 residues long. This CDR3 reads CSVGRGTNEKLFF. CDR3 nucleotide sequence: TGCAGCGTTGGAAGGGGAACTAATGAAAAACTGTTTTTT.

The rearrangement links TRBV13 to TRBJ1-5; D remains unclear. CDR1 PRHDT and CDR2 FYEKMQ come from the germline V gene (reference sequence). The length of the CDR3 is 13 residues. The V and J ends lost 7 bases and 4 bases respectively, with 11 bases between them. In nucleotides, the CDR3 is TGTGCCAGCATGCTTCAGTGGAATCAGCCCCAGCATTTT. This codes for CASMLQWNQPQHF.

The gene calls are TRBV7-9 and TRBJ1-2; D might be TRBD1 (5 bases). The germline V gene encodes CDR1 SEHNR and CDR2 FQNEAQ (reference sequence). This CDR3 has 11 amino acids. CDR3 protein: CSTQGAEGYTF. Here the CDR3 DNA reads TGTTCCACCCAAGGGGCGGAAGGCTACACCTTC.

The gene calls are TRBV6-6 and TRBJ1-2; D may be TRBD1 (6 bases). Germline CDR1 reads MNHNY; CDR2 reads SVGAGI (reference sequence). V lost 5 bases, J lost 4 bases, and 14 bases lay in between. CDR3 length: 14 amino acids. The CDR3 DNA follows: TGTGCCAGCAGTGGCGAACCGGACAGCTATGGCTACACCTTC. Amino acids: CASSGEPDSYGYTF.

The rearrangement uses TRBV7-6 and TRBJ2-2; possibly TRBD2 for D (6 bases). The CDR3 length is 22 residues. V was shortened by 1 base and J by 7 bases, with 34 bases between the two germline ends. CDR1 and CDR2 from the germline V gene are SGHVS and FNYEAQ. DNA of the CDR3: TGTGCCAGCAGCTTAGACGGGCCAAATGAAAGCTTCGGGACTCCGTTTCTCGGGGAGCTGTTTTTT. It encodes CASSLDGPNESFGTPFLGELFF. The whole variable domain, filled in from reference TRBV7-6 and TRBJ2-2, reads GAGVSQSPRYKVTKRGQDVALRCDPISGHVSLYWYRQALGQGPEFLTYFNYEAQQDKSGLPNDRFSAERPEGSISTLTIQRTEQRDSAMYRCASSLDGPNESFGTPFLGELFFGEGSRLTVL.